The 29 T cell receptor beta chains reported below all come from one sample, sequenced in a study of blood T cell repertoires in COVID-19. Method: immunoSEQ multiplex PCR; TCRdb's copy keeps in-frame clones and lacks some. The sample consists of over 90,000 clones, about 90% of them appearing once. Sequences were obtained from peripheral blood. The receptor set was obtained from a human donor in a cohort sampled during active COVID-19.

The rearrangement links TRBV12-3 or TRBV12-4 to TRBJ1-2, with a tentative D call TRBD1 (5 bases). Trimming shortened V by 5 bases and J by 8 bases, and 15 bases separated the two germline ends. This CDR3 has 13 amino acids. The CDR3 nucleotides are TGTGCCAGCAGTCCCAGGGAGGGGAGCGGCTACACCTTC. Translated, it gives CASSPREGSGYTF.

This chain connects TRBV7-6 to TRBJ2-7; 10 positions agree with TRBD1. With V trimmed by 1 base and J by 5 bases, 5 bases remained unmatched. CDR3 length equals 15 residues. CDR1 and CDR2 (germline): SGHVS, FNYEAQ. The CDR3: CASSLGQGQGNEQYF. CDR3 nucleotide sequence: TGTGCCAGCAGCTTAGGACAGGGACAGGGGAACGAGCAGTACTTC.

The chain joins TRBV28 to TRBJ2-1; 13 bases fit TRBD2. V lost 4 bases, J lost 15 bases, and 12 bases stayed unmatched. CDR1 is MDHEN, CDR2 SYDVKM, per germline. This CDR3 spans 15 amino acids. The CDR3 loop reads CASSSNLGLAGDVFF. The CDR3 DNA reads TGTGCCAGCAGTTCCAACCTCGGACTAGCGGGAGATGTGTTCTTC.

The chain joins TRBV27 to TRBJ1-6, with D unresolved. CDR3 size: 16 residues. In germline, CDR1 is MNHEY, CDR2 SMNVEV (reference sequence). Trimming removed 3 bases at V and 0 bases at J, with 9 bases between. As DNA, the CDR3 is TGTGCCAGCAGTTTCAGCCGGAGCTCCTATAATTCACCCCTCCACTTT. It encodes CASSFSRSSYNSPLHF.

This rearrangement joins TRBV28 to TRBJ2-2; 7 bases fit TRBD1. CDR3 length equals 13 residues. CDR1 and CDR2 (germline): MDHEN, SYDVKM. V shed 8 bases, J shed 4 bases, and the junction held 4 bases outside the gene matches. The CDR3 DNA reads TGTGCCAGCCAGGGGGTTATCACCGGGGAGCTGTTTTTT. This encodes CASQGVITGELFF.

The CDR3 loop is CASRRRTNEKLFF. The CDR3 DNA sequence: TGTGCCAGCCGGAGGAGAACTAATGAAAAACTGTTTTTT. The chain links TRBV27 to TRBJ1-4, with D unclear. The CDR3 spans 13 residues. V lost 8 bases and J lost 1, with 8 bases in between. The germline V gene has CDR1 MNHEY and CDR2 SMNVEV (reference sequence).

J is TRBJ2-3 and V is TRBV24-1, with 8 bases matching TRBD2. The CDR3 has 19 residues. V shed 4 bases, J shed 4 bases, and the junction held 18 bases outside the gene matches. Germline assignment: CDR1 KGHDR and CDR2 SFDVKD. For the CDR3, the DNA is TGTGCCACCAGTGACCCGAAGGCCAATAGCGGGAAGGTTCCAGATACGCAGTATTTT. Protein sequence: CATSDPKANSGKVPDTQYF.

This clone was observed a few times. The chain has TRBV19 and TRBJ2-7, with D unresolved. V was clipped by 3 bases and J by 3 bases, with 15 bases between them. The CDR3 spans 15 residues. CDR1 is LNHDA and CDR2 is SQIVND in the germline V gene (reference sequence). The CDR3 here is CASSILPSGYYEQYF. In nucleotides, the CDR3 is TGTGCCAGTAGTATCCTGCCCTCGGGTTACTACGAGCAGTACTTC.

This chain links TRBV19 with TRBJ1-2, with TRBD1 matching 11 bases. Per the germline V gene, CDR1 is LNHDA and CDR2 is SQIVND (reference sequence). V dropped 7 bases and J dropped 0; count of bases not matched to a gene: 16. This CDR3 spans 19 amino acids. Here the CDR3 reads CASTPPKGQGGRANYGYTF. CDR3 sequence (DNA): TGTGCCAGTACCCCCCCGAAGGGACAGGGGGGGCGAGCTAACTATGGCTACACCTTC.

V usage is TRBV18 and J usage is TRBJ1-4; a possible D gene is TRBD1 (5 bases). V was cut by 0 bases and J by 4 bases, with 12 bases left in between. CDR1 is KGHSH and CDR2 is LQKENI in the germline V gene. The CDR3 contains 16 residues. The CDR3 spells CASSPPSGANNEKLFF. CDR3 sequence (DNA): TGTGCCAGCTCACCACCGAGCGGGGCAAATAATGAAAAACTGTTTTTT.

The V gene is TRBV11-2, the J gene TRBJ2-1; TRBD2 aligns across 8 bases. CDR1 is SGHAT, CDR2 FQNNGV, per germline. This CDR3 spans 16 amino acids. J lost 0 bases, V lost 5 bases, and 6 bases had no gene match. The CDR3 here is CASSTRGGSSYNEQFF. The CDR3 bases are TGTGCCAGCAGCACCCGGGGGGGGAGCTCCTACAATGAGCAGTTCTTC.

The table lists this clone with a few counts. The CDR3 DNA follows: TGTGCCACCAGCGGGGAGGGACGGGGTGACCAGCCCCAGCATTTT. It encodes CATSGEGRGDQPQHF. V gene TRBV15 combines with J gene TRBJ1-5, with a tentative D call TRBD1 (5 bases). V lost 5 bases, J lost 7 bases, and 18 bases lay in between. Germline V gives CDR1 LNHNV, CDR2 YYDKDF (reference sequence). This CDR3 has 15 amino acids.

The chain is built from TRBV7-3 and TRBJ2-7; D is perhaps TRBD1 (5 bases). The germline V and J ends were trimmed by 3 bases and 5 bases, with 11 bases remaining between them. Per the germline V gene, CDR1 is SGHTA and CDR2 is FQGTGA. The CDR3 totals 13 residues. Here the CDR3 reads CASSLSIGDEQYF. CDR3 DNA sequence: TGTGCCAGCAGCTTGTCGATAGGGGACGAGCAGTACTTC.

This chain joins TRBV7-9 and TRBJ2-1; D unclear. This CDR3 region has 15 residues. V was trimmed by 5 bases and J by 4 bases, leaving 15 bases between them. Germline CDR1 and CDR2: SEHNR and FQNEAQ (reference sequence). The CDR3 nucleotides read TGTGCCAGCAGCCCTGGGCGTCAGACGTACAATGAGCAGTTCTTC. It codes for CASSPGRQTYNEQFF. The entire variable domain, with the rest obtained from reference TRBV7-9 and TRBJ2-1, is as follows: DTGVSQNPRHKITKRGQNVTFRCDPISEHNRLYWYRQTLGQGPEFLTYFQNEAQLEKSRLLSDRFSAERPKGSFSTLEIQRTEQGDSAMYLCASSPGRQTYNEQFFGPGTRLTVL.

The chain carries TRBV5-1 and TRBJ2-7; 10 nucleotides line up with TRBD1. After removal of 6 bases from V and 5 bases from J, the junction contained 8 bases not matched to a gene. The CDR3 consists of 14 residues. CDR1 and CDR2 (germline): SGHRS, YFSETQ. The CDR3, as DNA: TGCGCCAGCATCCTGGGACAGGGGAACCACGAGCAGTACTTC. This codes for CASILGQGNHEQYF. Supplemented by reference TRBV5-1 and TRBJ2-7, the full variable domain reads KAGVTQTPRYLIKTRGQQVTLSCSPISGHRSVSWYQQTPGQGLQFLFEYFSETQRNKGNFPGRFSGRQFSNSRSEMNVSTLELGDSALYLCASILGQGNHEQYFGPGTRLTVT.

V gene TRBV5-6 combines with J gene TRBJ2-3, with TRBD1 matching over 9 bases. This CDR3 has 15 residues. V gave up 4 bases and J gave up 3 bases; unmatched junction bases: 6. Per germline, CDR1 SGHDT and CDR2 YYEEEE. In DNA, the CDR3 is TGTGCCAGCAGCCCACAGGGGGCTGAGACAGATACGCAGTATTTT. Translated: CASSPQGAETDTQYF.

This CDR3 reads CASKTGQGRFEQYF. CDR3 bases: TGTGCCAGCAAGACAGGACAGGGTAGATTCGAGCAGTACTTC. V and J are TRBV6-6 and TRBJ2-7; 8 bases line up with TRBD1. V trimming: 7 bases; J trimming: 6 bases; junction bases outside the gene matches: 11. The CDR3 is 14 residues long. Germline V CDR1 and CDR2: MNHNY, SVGAGI (reference sequence).

The genes are TRBV27 and TRBJ2-1; D may be TRBD1 (5 bases). The germline V and J ends were trimmed by 8 bases and 5 bases, with 16 bases remaining between them. The CDR3 extends over 14 amino acids. In germline, CDR1 is MNHEY, CDR2 SMNVEV (reference sequence). CDR3: CASSRQLADNEQFF. In DNA, the CDR3 is TGTGCCAGCTCTCGACAGTTGGCGGACAATGAGCAGTTCTTC.

This chain connects TRBV19 to TRBJ1-5; a possible D gene is TRBD1 (5 bases). The CDR3 extends over 13 amino acids. The ends were cut back, 6 bases at V and 4 bases at J, with 10 bases in the middle. Germline V gene sequence: CDR1 LNHDA, CDR2 SQIVND (reference sequence). The CDR3 is CASSRDLNQPQHF. The CDR3, as DNA: TGTGCCAGTAGCAGGGATCTGAATCAGCCCCAGCATTTT. Supplemented by reference TRBV19 and TRBJ1-5, the full variable domain reads DGGITQSPKYLFRKEGQNVTLSCEQNLNHDAMYWYRQDPGQGLRLIYYSQIVNDFQKGDIAEGYSVSREKKESFPLTVTSAQKNPTAFYLCASSRDLNQPQHFGDGTRLSIL.

In nucleotides, the CDR3 is TGTGCCAGCAACAATCCGACCCCCCGGGACTACTACACAGATACGCAGTATTTT. This translates into CASNNPTPRDYYTDTQYF. The chain couples TRBV28 to TRBJ2-3; 7 bases agree with TRBD2. The CDR3 extends over 18 amino acids. V was clipped by 7 bases and J by 2 bases; unmatched bases: 18. Germline CDR1 and CDR2: MDHEN and SYDVKM.

The chain recombines TRBV4-1 with TRBJ2-1, with D possibly matching TRBD1 (5 bases). The CDR3 contains 15 residues. Per the germline V gene, CDR1 is MGHRA and CDR2 is YSYEKL. V dropped 0 bases and J dropped 10 bases, with 16 bases sitting between them. CDR3 sequence (DNA): TGCGCCAGCAGCCAAGATTTGGTGTTAGGGGCCGAGCAGTTCTTC. Translating gives CASSQDLVLGAEQFF.

The chain links TRBV18 to TRBJ1-1; perhaps TRBD1 as D (5 bases). Germline loops: CDR1 KGHSH, CDR2 LQKENI. The CDR3 extends over 16 amino acids. V shed 0 bases and J shed 12 bases, with 23 bases lying between them. The DNA for the CDR3 is TGTGCCAGCTCACCACCGGGGGGGGGAAGGGTACTGAAAACTTTCTTT. It encodes CASSPPGGGRVLKTFF.

The chain is built from TRBV5-4 and TRBJ1-3; a possible D gene is TRBD1 (6 bases). Trimming took 3 bases from V and 1 from J, leaving 17 bases between them. Germline V lookup: CDR1 SGHNT, CDR2 YYREEE (reference sequence). This CDR3 contains 17 residues. CDR3 loop: CASSSGTTKGSGNTIYF. The CDR3 DNA is TGTGCCAGCAGCTCCGGGACAACCAAAGGTTCTGGAAACACCATATATTTT.

The chain combines TRBV6-5 with TRBJ1-2; the D gene is possibly TRBD1 (6 bases). V was cut by 3 bases and J by 3 bases, with 17 bases left in between. Germline CDR1 and CDR2: MNHEY and SVGAGI. The CDR3 contains 16 residues. CDR3 DNA: TGTGCCAGCAGTTATGGTAGGGGGTGGGCGGACTATGGCTACACCTTC. It encodes CASSYGRGWADYGYTF.

The chain uses TRBV9 and TRBJ2-3, with TRBD2 matching over 7 bases. The J segment lost 2 bases and the V segment lost 4 bases, leaving 7 bases of the junction unmatched. This CDR3 is built from 15 residues. From germline, CDR1 is SGDLS and CDR2 YYNGEE. The CDR3 DNA follows: TGTGCCAGCAGCTCTTTAGCGGGCACCACAGATACGCAGTATTTT. Its translation: CASSSLAGTTDTQYF.

This clone occurred once. CDR3 protein: CASSLGLAGEETQYF. The DNA of the CDR3 is TGTGCCAGCAGCTTAGGGCTAGCGGGGGAAGAGACCCAGTACTTC. The chain is built from TRBV7-9 and TRBJ2-5; the match to TRBD2 covers 10 bases. The CDR3 spans 15 residues. With V trimmed by 1 base and J by 3 bases, 2 bases remained unmatched. Germline V gene lookup returns CDR1 SEHNR and CDR2 FQNEAQ (reference sequence).

V is TRBV24-1 and J is TRBJ1-6; 10 bases are shared with TRBD1. Germline V gives CDR1 KGHDR, CDR2 SFDVKD. Trimming took 5 bases from V and 7 from J; bases not matched to a gene: 1. There are 14 residues in the CDR3. In DNA, the CDR3 is TGTGCCACCAGTGCGGGACAGGGGAATTCACCCCTCCACTTT. Its translation: CATSAGQGNSPLHF.

The gene calls are TRBV7-9 and TRBJ2-1; 12 bases line up with TRBD2. Trimming cost V 5 bases and J 0 bases; bases outside gene matches: 5. Germline values: CDR1 SEHNR, CDR2 FQNEAQ (reference sequence). The CDR3 is made up of 17 amino acids. DNA of the CDR3: TGTGCCAGCAGCCCCTGGACTAGCGGGGTCTCCTACAATGAGCAGTTCTTC. This sequence encodes CASSPWTSGVSYNEQFF.

The chain joins TRBV9 to TRBJ2-3; TRBD2 agrees at 13 bases. CDR3 length: 17 residues. V shed 3 bases, J shed 1 base, and the junction held 5 bases outside the gene matches. Germline CDR1 reads SGDLS; CDR2 reads YYNGEE. Here the CDR3 reads CASSEITSGGGTDTQYF. DNA for the CDR3: TGTGCCAGCAGCGAGATCACTAGCGGGGGGGGCACAGATACGCAGTATTTT.